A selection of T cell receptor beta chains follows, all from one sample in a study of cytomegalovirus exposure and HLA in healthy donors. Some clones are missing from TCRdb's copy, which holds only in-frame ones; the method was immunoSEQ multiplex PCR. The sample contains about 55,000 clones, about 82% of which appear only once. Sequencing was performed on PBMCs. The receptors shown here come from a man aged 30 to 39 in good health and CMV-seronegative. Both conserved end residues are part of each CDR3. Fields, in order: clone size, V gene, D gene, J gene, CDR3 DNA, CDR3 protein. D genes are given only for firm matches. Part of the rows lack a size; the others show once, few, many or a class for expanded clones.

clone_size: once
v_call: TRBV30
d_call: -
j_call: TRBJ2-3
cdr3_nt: TGTGCCTGGAGTGTAGACCGACTTCTAGATACGCAGTATTTT
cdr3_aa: CAWSVDRLLDTQYF

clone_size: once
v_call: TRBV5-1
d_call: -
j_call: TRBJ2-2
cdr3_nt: TGCGCCAGCAGCGCCCCGCGGGAGAGGGGGACCGGGGAGCTGTTTTTT
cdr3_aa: CASSAPRERGTGELFF

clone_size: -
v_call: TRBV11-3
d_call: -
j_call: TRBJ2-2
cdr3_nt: TGTGCCAGCAGCGGGTGGGGGGTTACCGACACCGGGGAGCTGTTTTTT
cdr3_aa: CASSGWGVTDTGELFF

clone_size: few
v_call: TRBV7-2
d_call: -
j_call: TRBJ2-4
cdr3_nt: TGTGCCAGCAGCTTAGTGATCGGAGCCCTAGCCAAAAACATTCAGTACTTC
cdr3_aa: CASSLVIGALAKNIQYF

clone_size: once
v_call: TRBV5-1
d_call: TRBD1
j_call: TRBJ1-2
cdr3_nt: TGCGCCAGCAGCTTGGGACAGGGTACGCGAGGCTACACCTTC
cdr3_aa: CASSLGQGTRGYTF

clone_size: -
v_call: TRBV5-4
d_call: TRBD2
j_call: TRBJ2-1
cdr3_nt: TGTGCCAGCAGCATCAACCGACTTCAAGGGAGGGGTGAGCAGTTCTTC
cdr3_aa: CASSINRLQGRGEQFF

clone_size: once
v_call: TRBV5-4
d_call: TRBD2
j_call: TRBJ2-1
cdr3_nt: TGTGCCAGCAGCTTGGTCTTACTAGCGGGAGGTCTACATGAGCAGTTCTTC
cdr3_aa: CASSLVLLAGGLHEQFF

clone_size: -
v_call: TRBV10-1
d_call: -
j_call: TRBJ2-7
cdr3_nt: TGCGCCAGCATTAGGACAGCCCATGACGAGCAGTACTTC
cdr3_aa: CASIRTAHDEQYF

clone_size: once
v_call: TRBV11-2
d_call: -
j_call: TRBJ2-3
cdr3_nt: TGTGCCAGCAGCTTAGGGCTAGCGCACCTCAGGGATACGCAGTATTTT
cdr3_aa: CASSLGLAHLRDTQYF

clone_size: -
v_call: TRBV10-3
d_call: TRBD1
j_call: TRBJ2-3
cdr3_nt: TGTGCCATCAGTGAGCGGACAGGGTCCACAGATACGCAGTATTTT
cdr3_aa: CAISERTGSTDTQYF

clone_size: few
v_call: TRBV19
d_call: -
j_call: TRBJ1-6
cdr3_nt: TGTGCCAGTAGCTATAGCTCCTATAATTCACCCCTCCACTTT
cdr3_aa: CASSYSSYNSPLHF

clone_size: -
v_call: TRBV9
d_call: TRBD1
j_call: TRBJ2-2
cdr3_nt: TGTGCCAGCAGCTGGGACAGGGACACCGGGGAGCTGTTTTTT
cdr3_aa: CASSWDRDTGELFF

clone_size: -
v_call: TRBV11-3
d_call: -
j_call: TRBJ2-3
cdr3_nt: TGTGCCAGCAGCACAAGGCGCGGGGGCTACACAGATACGCAGTATTTT
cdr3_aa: CASSTRRGGYTDTQYF

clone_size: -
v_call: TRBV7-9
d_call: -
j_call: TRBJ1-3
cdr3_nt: TGTGCCAGCAGCTTAGGCTCCAGGGATTGGAGATACTCTGGAAACACCATATATTTT
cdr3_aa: CASSLGSRDWRYSGNTIYF

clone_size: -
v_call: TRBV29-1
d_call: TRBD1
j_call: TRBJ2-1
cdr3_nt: TGCAGCGTCGCGTCAGGGGGCAAATTTAATGAGCAGTTCTTC
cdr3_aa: CSVASGGKFNEQFF

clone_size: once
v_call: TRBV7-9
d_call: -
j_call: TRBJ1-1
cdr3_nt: TGTGCCAGCAGCTTAAGAGAGGGATACCCCGGGAGCACTGAAGCTTTCTTT
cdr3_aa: CASSLREGYPGSTEAFF

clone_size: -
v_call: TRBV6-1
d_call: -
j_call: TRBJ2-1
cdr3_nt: TGTGCCAGCACAGGCACAAGAAGCGGGAATGAGCAGTTCTTC
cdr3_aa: CASTGTRSGNEQFF

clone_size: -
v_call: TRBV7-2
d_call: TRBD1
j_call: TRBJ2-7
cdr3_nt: TGTGCCAGCAGCTTTGACAGGGCCTCCTACGAGCAGTACTTC
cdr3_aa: CASSFDRASYEQYF

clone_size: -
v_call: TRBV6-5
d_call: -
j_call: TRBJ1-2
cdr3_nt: TGTGCCAGCAGTTACGCCATGGCAGGGAACTATGGCTACACCTTC
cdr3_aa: CASSYAMAGNYGYTF

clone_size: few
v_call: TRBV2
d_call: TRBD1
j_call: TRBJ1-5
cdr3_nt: TGTGCCAGCAACAGGCAGGGGGGAAACCAGCCCCAGCATTTT
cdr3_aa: CASNRQGGNQPQHF

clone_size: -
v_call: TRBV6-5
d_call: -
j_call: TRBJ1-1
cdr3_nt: TGTGCCAGCAGTTACGCGCCCGGGAACACTGAAGCTTTCTTT
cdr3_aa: CASSYAPGNTEAFF

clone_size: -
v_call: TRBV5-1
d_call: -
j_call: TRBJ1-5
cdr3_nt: TGCGCCAGCAGCCCAGGGCCGCTCGATAGCAATCAGCCCCAGCATTTT
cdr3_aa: CASSPGPLDSNQPQHF

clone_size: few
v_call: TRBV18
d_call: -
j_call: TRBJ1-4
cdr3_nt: TGTGCCAGCTCACACCGTCAAAGGGAGGCTAATGAAAAACTGTTTTTT
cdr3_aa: CASSHRQREANEKLFF

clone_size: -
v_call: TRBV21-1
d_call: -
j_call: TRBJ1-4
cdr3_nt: TGTGCCAGCAGCACGTCCGACAGGGCCAAGTTTGAAAAACTGTTTTTT
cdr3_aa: CASSTSDRAKFEKLFF

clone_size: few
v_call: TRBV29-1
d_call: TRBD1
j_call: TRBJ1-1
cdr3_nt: TGCAGCGTTGCAGGGGGTGCGGTGGGGAACACTGAAGCTTTCTTT
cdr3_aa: CSVAGGAVGNTEAFF

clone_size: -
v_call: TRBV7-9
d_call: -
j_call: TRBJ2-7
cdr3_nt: TGTGCCAGCAGCTCTTACGGGCGGGGACCCAAAAGGATCTACGAGCAGTACTTC
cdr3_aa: CASSSYGRGPKRIYEQYF

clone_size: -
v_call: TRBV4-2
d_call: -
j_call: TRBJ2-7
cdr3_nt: TGTGCCAGCAGCCAAGAGGCAGCGTCCTACGAGCAGTACTTC
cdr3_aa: CASSQEAASYEQYF

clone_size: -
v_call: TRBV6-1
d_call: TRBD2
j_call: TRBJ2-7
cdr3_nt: TGTGCCAGCAGTGAAGCGGAGACTAGCGGGAGGATCGAGCAGTACTTC
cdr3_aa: CASSEAETSGRIEQYF

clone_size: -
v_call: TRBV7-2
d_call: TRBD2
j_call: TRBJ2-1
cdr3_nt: TGTGCCAGCAGCTTAGGCCTAGCGGGAGCTTACAATGAGCAGTTCTTC
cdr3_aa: CASSLGLAGAYNEQFF

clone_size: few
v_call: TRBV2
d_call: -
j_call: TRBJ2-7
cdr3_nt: TGTGCCAGCAGGCCTACCTTTAACTACGAGCAGTACTTC
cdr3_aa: CASRPTFNYEQYF

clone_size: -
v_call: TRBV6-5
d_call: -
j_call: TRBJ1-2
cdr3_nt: TGTGCCAGCAGTTACTCGAATAGGCAGCGTCAAGGCTACACCTTC
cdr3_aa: CASSYSNRQRQGYTF

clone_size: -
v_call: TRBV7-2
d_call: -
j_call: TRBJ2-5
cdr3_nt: TGTGCCAGCAGCTCGGGACTCCAAGAGACCCAGTACTTC
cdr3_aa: CASSSGLQETQYF

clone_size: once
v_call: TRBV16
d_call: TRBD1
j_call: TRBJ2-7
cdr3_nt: TGTGCCAGCAGCCAATCCGGGACAGGGAACTACGAGCAGTACTTC
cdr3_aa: CASSQSGTGNYEQYF

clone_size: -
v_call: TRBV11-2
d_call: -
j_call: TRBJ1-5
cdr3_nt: TGTGCCAGCAGCTTAGGGATTAGAGGTCAGCCCCAGCATTTT
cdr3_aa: CASSLGIRGQPQHF

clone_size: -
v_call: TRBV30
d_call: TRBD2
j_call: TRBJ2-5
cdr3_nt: TGTGCGTGCTCTGCGGGGGTCCAAGAGACCCAGTACTTC
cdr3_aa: CACSAGVQETQYF

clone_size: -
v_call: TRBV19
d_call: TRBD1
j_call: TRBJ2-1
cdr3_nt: TGTGCCAGTAGTCCGAACTCCCGGGACAGCCAGTTCTTC
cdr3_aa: CASSPNSRDSQFF

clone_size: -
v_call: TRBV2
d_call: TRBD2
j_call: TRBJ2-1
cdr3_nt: TGTGCCAGCATTCTCGACCGACTGACTAGCGGGAGCGGTAGTGAGCAGTTCTTC
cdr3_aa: CASILDRLTSGSGSEQFF

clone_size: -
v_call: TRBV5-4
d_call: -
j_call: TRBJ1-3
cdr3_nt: TGTGCCAGCAGCACTAGGAGCTCTGGAAACACCATATATTTT
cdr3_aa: CASSTRSSGNTIYF

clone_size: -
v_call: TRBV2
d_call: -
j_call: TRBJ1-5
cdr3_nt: TGTGCCAGCAATCCCAGGGGTAGCAATCAGCCCCAGCATTTT
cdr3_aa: CASNPRGSNQPQHF

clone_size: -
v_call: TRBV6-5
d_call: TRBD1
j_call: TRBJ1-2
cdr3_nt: TGTGCCAGCAGCCCGACAGGGGTGGGGGGCTACACCTTC
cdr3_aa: CASSPTGVGGYTF

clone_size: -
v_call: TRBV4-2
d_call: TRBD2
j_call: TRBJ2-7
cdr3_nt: TGTGCCAGCAGCCAAGGGTCTAGCGGGATTGCCGAGCAGTACTTC
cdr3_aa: CASSQGSSGIAEQYF

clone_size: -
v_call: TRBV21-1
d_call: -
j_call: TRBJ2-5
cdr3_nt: TGTGCCAGCAGCAAAGGGTTACGACAGGGAAGCGCGGGGTACCAAGAGACCCAGTACTTC
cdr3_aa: CASSKGLRQGSAGYQETQYF

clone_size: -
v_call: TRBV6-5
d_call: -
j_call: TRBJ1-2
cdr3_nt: TGTGCCAGCATGAAAAGGGGCGACGTCTATGGCTACACCTTC
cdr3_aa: CASMKRGDVYGYTF

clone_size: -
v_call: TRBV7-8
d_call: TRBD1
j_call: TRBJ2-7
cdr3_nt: TGTGCCAGCAGCCCGTGGACAGGGCTTGGCGAGCAGTACTTC
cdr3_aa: CASSPWTGLGEQYF

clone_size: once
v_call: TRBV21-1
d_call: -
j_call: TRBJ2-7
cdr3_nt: TGTGCCAGCAGCCCTAGGTCCGACAGGGCCGCCGATCGAACCTACGAGCAGTACTTC
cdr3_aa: CASSPRSDRAADRTYEQYF

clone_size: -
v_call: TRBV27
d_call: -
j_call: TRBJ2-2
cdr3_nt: TGTGCCAGCAGTTTACAGGGAACCGGCGGGGAGCTGTTTTTT
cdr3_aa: CASSLQGTGGELFF

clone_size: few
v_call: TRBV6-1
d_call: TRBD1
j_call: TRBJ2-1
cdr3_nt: TGTGCCAGCACCAATACGGACAGGGACTACAATGAGCAGTTCTTC
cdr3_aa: CASTNTDRDYNEQFF

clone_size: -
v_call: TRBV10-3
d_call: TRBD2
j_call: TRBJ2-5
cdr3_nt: TGTGCCATCAGTGATTACGGGGGGAAACAAGAGACCCAGTACTTC
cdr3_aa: CAISDYGGKQETQYF

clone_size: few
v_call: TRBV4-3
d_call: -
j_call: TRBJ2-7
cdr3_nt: TGCGCCAGCAGCTTGAAAGGGACTTCGGGCGAGCAGTACTTC
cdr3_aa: CASSLKGTSGEQYF

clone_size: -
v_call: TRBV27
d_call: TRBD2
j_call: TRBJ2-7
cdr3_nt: TGTGCCAGCAGTTTTTTGCGGACTAGCGGGACCCAAGTTAGCGAGCAGTACTTC
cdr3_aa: CASSFLRTSGTQVSEQYF

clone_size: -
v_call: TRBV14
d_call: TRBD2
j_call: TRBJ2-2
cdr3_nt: TGTGCCAGCAGCCGGCGGGGGAGAGGCCTGAACACCGGGGAGCTGTTTTTT
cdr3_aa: CASSRRGRGLNTGELFF